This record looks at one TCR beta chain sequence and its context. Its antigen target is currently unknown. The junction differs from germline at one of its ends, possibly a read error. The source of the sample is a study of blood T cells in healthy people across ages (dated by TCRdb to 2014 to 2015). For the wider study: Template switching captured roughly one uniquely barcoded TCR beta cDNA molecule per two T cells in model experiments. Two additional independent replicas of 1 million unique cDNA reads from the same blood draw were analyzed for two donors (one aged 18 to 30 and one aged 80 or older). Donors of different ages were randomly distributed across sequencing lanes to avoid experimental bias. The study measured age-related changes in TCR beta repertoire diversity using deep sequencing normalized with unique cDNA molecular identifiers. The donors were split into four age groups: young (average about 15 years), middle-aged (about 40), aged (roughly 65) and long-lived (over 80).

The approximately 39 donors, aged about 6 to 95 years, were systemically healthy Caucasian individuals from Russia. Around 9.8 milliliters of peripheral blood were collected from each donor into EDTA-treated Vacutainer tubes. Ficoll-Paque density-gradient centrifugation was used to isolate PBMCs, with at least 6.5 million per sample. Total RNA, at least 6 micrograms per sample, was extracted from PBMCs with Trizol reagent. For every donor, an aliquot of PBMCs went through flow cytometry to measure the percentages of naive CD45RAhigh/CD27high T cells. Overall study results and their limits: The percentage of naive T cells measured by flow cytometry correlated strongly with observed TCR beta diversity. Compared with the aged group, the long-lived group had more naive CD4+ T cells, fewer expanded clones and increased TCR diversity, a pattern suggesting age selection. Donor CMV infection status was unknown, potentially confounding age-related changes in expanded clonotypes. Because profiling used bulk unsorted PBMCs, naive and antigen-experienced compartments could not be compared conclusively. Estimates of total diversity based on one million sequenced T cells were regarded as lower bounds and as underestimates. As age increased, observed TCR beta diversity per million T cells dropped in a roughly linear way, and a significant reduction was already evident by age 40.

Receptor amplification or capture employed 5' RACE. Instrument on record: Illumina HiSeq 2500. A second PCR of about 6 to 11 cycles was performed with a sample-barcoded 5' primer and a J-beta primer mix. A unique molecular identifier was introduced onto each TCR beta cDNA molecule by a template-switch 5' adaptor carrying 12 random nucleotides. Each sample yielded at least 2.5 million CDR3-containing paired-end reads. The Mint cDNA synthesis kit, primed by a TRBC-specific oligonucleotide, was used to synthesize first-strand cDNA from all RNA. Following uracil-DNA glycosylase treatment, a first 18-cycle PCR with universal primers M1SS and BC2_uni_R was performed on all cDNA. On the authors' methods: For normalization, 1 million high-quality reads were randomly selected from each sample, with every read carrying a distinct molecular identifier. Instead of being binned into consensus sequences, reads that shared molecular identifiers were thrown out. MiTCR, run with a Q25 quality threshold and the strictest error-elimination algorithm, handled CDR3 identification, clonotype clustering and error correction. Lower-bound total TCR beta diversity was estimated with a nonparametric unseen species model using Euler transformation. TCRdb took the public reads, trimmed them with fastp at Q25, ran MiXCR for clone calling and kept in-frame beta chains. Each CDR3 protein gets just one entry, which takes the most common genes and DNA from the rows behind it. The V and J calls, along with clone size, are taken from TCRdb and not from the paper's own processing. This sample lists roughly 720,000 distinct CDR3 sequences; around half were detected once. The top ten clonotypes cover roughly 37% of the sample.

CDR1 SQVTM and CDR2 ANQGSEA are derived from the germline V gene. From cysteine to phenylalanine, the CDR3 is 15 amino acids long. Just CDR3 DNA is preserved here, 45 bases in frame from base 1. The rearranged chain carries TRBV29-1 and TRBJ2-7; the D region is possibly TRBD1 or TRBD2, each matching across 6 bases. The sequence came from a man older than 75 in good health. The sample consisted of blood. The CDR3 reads CSVGPGRNGGYVQYF. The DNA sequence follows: TGCAGCGTTGGTCCCGGTCGGAACGGGGGCTACGTGCAGTACTTC.